The clone carrying this T cell receptor (beta chain) appeared a single time. In germline, CDR1 is SGHTA, CDR2 FQGNSA. Trimming left V 4 bases short and J 7 bases short, with 19 bases between. The length of the CDR3 is 15 residues. The data derive from a study of blood T cell repertoires in COVID-19. Libraries were prepared by immunoSEQ multiplex PCR; TCRdb keeps only in-frame clonotypes and omits some of them. The sample carries around 480,000 clones, roughly 88% recorded once. The source is a woman aged 45-59 years with COVID-19, enrolled during active disease. V usage is TRBV7-2 and J usage is TRBJ1-2; D perhaps matches TRBD1 (6 bases). The sequenced sample consisted of peripheral blood. CDR3 bases: TGTGCCAGCAGCTCACCTCCTGGGGGCCAGGCTGGCTACACCTTC. Amino acid sequence: CASSSPPGGQAGYTF.